Listed here is a single T cell receptor beta chain. The data were taken from a study of blood T cell repertoires in COVID-19. Study context: The United States, Italy and Spain provided the acute and convalescent COVID-19 samples. T cells, B-cell-depleted T cells, or PBMCs supplied cDNA or gDNA.

The CDR3 runs to 16 residues. V dropped 2 bases and J dropped 0 bases, with 12 bases sitting between them. Germline V lookup: CDR1 SGHDT, CDR2 YYEEEE. Study processing details: Estimates of nucleated cell counts were drawn from the amplification of reference gene primers. Clones were read by immunoSEQ multiplex PCR, and TCRdb kept only the in-frame ones, dropping some. V and J calls plus clone size are reproduced from that table; the DNA served to infer D and trimming. Of about 48,000 clones in the sample, approximately 80% are singletons; the top ten hold around three fifths. The origin of this receptor is a man aged 70 or older with acute or convalescent COVID-19. The specimen sequenced was peripheral blood. The chain links TRBV5-6 to TRBJ2-1; D is possibly TRBD2 (6 bases). The DNA of the CDR3 is TGTGCCAGCAGCTTCTCCGGGGGATCCTCCTACAATGAGCAGTTCTTC. This codes for CASSFSGGSSYNEQFF. Variable domain in full (rest from reference TRBV5-6 and TRBJ2-1): DAGVTQSPTHLIKTRGQQVTLRCSPKSGHDTVSWYQQALGQGPQFIFQYYEEEERQRGNFPDRFSGHQFPNYSSELNVNALLLGDSALYLCASSFSGGSSYNEQFFGPGTRLTVL.